The sequence of this TCR beta chain was determined in a study of cytomegalovirus exposure and HLA in healthy donors. Across the whole study: Within the Caucasian-associated ancestry cluster were under 85% of the roughly 400 genotyped donors.

The study, taken as a whole, reports: Most CMV-associated TCR beta chains were later found to appear HLA-restricted.

As for this clone: As yet, its antigen is unknown.

With V trimmed by 4 bases and J by 5 bases, 6 bases remained unmatched. The V gene's germline CDR1 is SGDLS and CDR2 YYNGEE. CDR3 length: 14 amino acids. The PCR employed 60 Vbeta primers together with 13 Jbeta primers. Profiling relied on immunoSEQ multiplex PCR, and the TCRdb table lists in-frame clones only, not all of them. Of 140,000 to 150,000 clones detected, just under 75% appear once; the ten largest clones hold 1.6%. Specimen: PBMCs. This chain connects TRBV9 to TRBJ1-1; TRBD1 matches at 9 bases. This clonotype originated in a woman aged 18-29 years in good health and CMV-seronegative. The CDR3 DNA reads as TGTGCCAGCAGCTTCGGGACAGGGTTAACTGAAGCTTTCTTT. Amino acid sequence: CASSFGTGLTEAFF.